Listed here are 21 T cell receptor beta chains from one sample, sequenced in a study of blood T cell repertoires in COVID-19. This table comes from immunoSEQ multiplex PCR, and its TCRdb copy is limited to in-frame clones, with some not included. The sample lists 210,000 or so clones; about nine tenths were seen once. Sequenced input: peripheral blood. Receptors were obtained from a man aged 45 to 65 with acute or convalescent COVID-19.

The rearrangement links TRBV6-5 to TRBJ1-1, with TRBD1 identical over 9 bases. The CDR3 is 15 amino acids. CDR1 and CDR2 from the germline V gene are MNHEY and SVGAGI. Trimming took 4 bases from V and 6 from J; bases not matched to a gene: 9. The CDR3 DNA follows: TGTGCCAGCAGTTTCCGGGACAGGGTTTTGGCTGAAGCTTTCTTT. Its protein is CASSFRDRVLAEAFF.

The V gene is TRBV5-4, the J gene TRBJ1-2; a possible D gene is TRBD1 (6 bases). V lost 4 bases, J lost 0 bases, and 16 bases lay in between. CDR1 is SGHNT and CDR2 is YYREEE in the germline V gene (reference sequence). This CDR3 contains 16 residues. CDR3: CASSTIRTDTNYGYTF. The CDR3 coding sequence is TGTGCCAGCAGCACAATCCGGACAGATACTAACTATGGCTACACCTTC.

The chain recombines TRBV5-1 with TRBJ1-2; D is perhaps TRBD1 (6 bases). Per the germline V gene, CDR1 is SGHRS and CDR2 is YFSETQ. The CDR3 is 18 amino acids. Trimming left V 0 bases short and J 8 bases short, with 26 bases between. The CDR3 nucleotides read TGCGCCAGCAGCTTGGGCCCTCAACCGGGAACAGGGCGAGGAGGCTACACCTTC. As protein: CASSLGPQPGTGRGGYTF.

This chain joins TRBV6-4 and TRBJ2-1; 9 nucleotides match TRBD2. Germline V gene lookup returns CDR1 MRHNA and CDR2 SNTAGT. Trimming took 2 bases from V and 4 from J; bases not matched to a gene: 9. The CDR3 is made up of 17 amino acids. The CDR3 DNA follows: TGTGCCAGCAGTGACGGTCCCGTGGCGGGGGGGTACAATGAGCAGTTCTTC. It translates to CASSDGPVAGGYNEQFF.

The genes are TRBV18 and TRBJ1-5; TRBD1 aligns across 7 bases. The germline gives CDR1 KGHSH, CDR2 LQKENI. This CDR3 is 15 amino acids long. Germline trimming cut 4 bases from V and 1 base from J; bases unmatched to any gene: 4. The DNA of the CDR3 is TGTGCCAGCTCACTGGGACAGACGAGCAATCAGCCCCAGCATTTT. It yields the protein CASSLGQTSNQPQHF. Using reference TRBV18 and TRBJ1-5 for the parts outside the CDR3, the full variable domain is NAGVMQNPRHLVRRRGQEARLRCSPMKGHSHVYWYRQLPEEGLKFMVYLQKENIIDESGMPKERFSAEFPKEGPSILRIQQVVRGDSAAYFCASSLGQTSNQPQHFGDGTRLSIL.

This clone was seen more than once but under ten times. The chain uses TRBV14 and TRBJ2-1, with TRBD2 as a possible D gene (5 bases). Germline V CDR1 and CDR2: SGHDN, FVKESK. The CDR3 totals 13 residues. V dropped 4 bases and J dropped 5 bases, with 9 bases sitting between them. As DNA, the CDR3 is TGTGCCAGCAGCCCGGGATCCCACAATGAGCAGTTCTTC. Its protein product is CASSPGSHNEQFF.

This chain joins TRBV6-1 and TRBJ2-2; perhaps TRBD1 as D (6 bases). The CDR3 consists of 15 residues. Per the germline V gene, CDR1 is MNHNS and CDR2 is SASEGT. V was clipped by 2 bases and J by 6 bases, with 13 bases between them. CDR3 in amino acids: CASSEMTGRSGELFF. The CDR3 bases are TGTGCCAGCAGTGAAATGACAGGCCGGTCCGGGGAGCTGTTTTTT.

The chain recombines TRBV19 with TRBJ2-3, with 7 positions matching TRBD1. Germline CDR1 reads LNHDA; CDR2 reads SQIVND (reference sequence). The CDR3 is made up of 15 amino acids. The V gene end was trimmed by 4 bases and the J gene end by 2 bases; junction bases not matched to a gene: 6. The CDR3 sequence is CASSTRGTDTDTQYF. In nucleotides, the CDR3 is TGTGCCAGTAGTACGAGAGGGACAGACACAGATACGCAGTATTTT.

This chain connects TRBV5-6 to TRBJ2-4; 7 bases map to TRBD2. CDR1 and CDR2 from the germline V gene are SGHDT and YYEEEE. The ends lost 2 bases at V and 3 bases at J; junction bases unmatched: 8. The CDR3 runs to 16 residues. This CDR3 is CASSFMGGTNKNIQYF. The CDR3 region has the DNA TGTGCCAGCAGCTTTATGGGGGGGACTAACAAAAACATTCAGTACTTC.

This clone was seen a single time. The V gene is TRBV6-6, the J gene TRBJ2-2, with D tentatively TRBD1 (5 bases). Germline CDR1 reads MNHNY; CDR2 reads SVGAGI (reference sequence). The V and J ends lost 2 bases and 6 bases respectively, with 10 bases between them. This CDR3 is 14 amino acids long. The CDR3 region has the DNA TGTGCCAGCAGTTACGTCCAGGGTTCCGGGGAGCTGTTTTTT. It translates to CASSYVQGSGELFF.

The CDR3 loop reads CASSIGTGGTGELFF. CDR3 in DNA: TGTGCCAGTAGTATAGGAACAGGGGGCACCGGGGAGCTGTTTTTT. The V call is TRBV19, the J call TRBJ2-2, with 8 bases lining up with TRBD1. J was trimmed by 4 bases and V by 1 base; bases with no gene match: 2. The CDR3 is made up of 15 amino acids. Germline loops: CDR1 LNHDA, CDR2 SQIVND (reference sequence).

This chain links TRBV10-3 with TRBJ1-3, with D possibly being TRBD1 (6 bases). Trimming took 0 bases from V and 14 from J, leaving 8 bases between them. This CDR3 region has 11 residues. CDR1 is ENHRY and CDR2 is SYGVKD in the germline V gene. As DNA, the CDR3 is TGTGCCATCAGTGAGTCGGACAGATTATATTTT. Its protein is CAISESDRLYF.

The rearrangement joins TRBV6-6 to TRBJ2-2; D is perhaps TRBD1 (6 bases). CDR3 size: 16 residues. Deletions cut 8 bases from V and 3 bases from J, with 19 bases between. Germline loops: CDR1 MNHNY, CDR2 SVGAGI (reference sequence). The CDR3 nucleotides read TGTGCCAGCGGTAAAAGGAGGACAGACTACACCGGGGAGCTGTTTTTT. Its protein product is CASGKRRTDYTGELFF.

This clone has more than one count but fewer than ten. The V and J genes are TRBV28 and TRBJ1-2, with 7 bases aligning to TRBD1. V trimming: 3 bases; J trimming: 1 base; junction bases outside the gene matches: 2. The CDR3 is 14 residues long. The germline gives CDR1 MDHEN, CDR2 SYDVKM. CDR3 nucleotides: TGTGCCAGCAGTTTTTCAGGGGGTAACTATGGCTACACCTTC. Amino acids: CASSFSGGNYGYTF.

As DNA, the CDR3 is TGTGCCAGCGCCGCCGGAGGGGCTAACTATGGCTACACCTTC. Protein sequence: CASAAGGANYGYTF. J is TRBJ1-2 and V is TRBV3-1 (or the pseudogene TRBV3-2), with D possibly TRBD1 on 5 matching bases. V lost 8 bases and J 0 bases, leaving 13 bases between the germline ends. Germline V gene sequence: CDR1 LGHDT, CDR2 YNNKEL (reference sequence). The CDR3 is 14 amino acids.

The CDR3 here is CSVEVGQHQPQHF. In nucleotides, the CDR3 is TGCAGCGTTGAGGTGGGACAGCATCAGCCCCAGCATTTT. V and J are TRBV29-1 and TRBJ1-5; 7 nucleotides align to TRBD1. This CDR3 comprises 13 residues. From germline, CDR1 is SQVTM and CDR2 ANQGSEA. After removal of 3 bases from V and 5 bases from J, the junction contained 4 bases not matched to a gene.

The chain is built from TRBV6-5 and TRBJ2-7, with 10 bases lining up with TRBD1. Germline values: CDR1 MNHEY, CDR2 SVGAGI. The V segment lost 4 bases and the J segment 2 bases; nucleotides outside the gene matches: 8. CDR3 size: 16 residues. CDR3 nucleotide sequence: TGTGCCAGCAGTTCCCGGGACAGGGGCTTTACCTACGAGCAGTACTTC. Translating gives CASSSRDRGFTYEQYF.

V gene TRBV29-1 combines with J gene TRBJ2-5; 8 bases line up with TRBD2. Germline CDR1 SQVTM, CDR2 ANQGSEA. The V and J ends lost 3 bases and 5 bases, in that order; junction bases with no gene match: 5. The CDR3 contains 13 residues. CDR3 in DNA: TGCAGCGTTGATCGGGGGGGCGGTGAGACCCAGTACTTC. Protein sequence: CSVDRGGGETQYF.

The chain recombines TRBV11-3 with TRBJ1-6, with 7 bases lining up with TRBD1. Germline CDR1 SGHNT, CDR2 YENEEA. The V gene end was trimmed by 4 bases and the J gene end by 6 bases; junction bases not matched to a gene: 6. This CDR3 spans 15 amino acids. For the CDR3, the DNA is TGTGCCAGCAGCTCCAACAGGGGTTCTAATTCACCCCTCCACTTT. It codes for CASSSNRGSNSPLHF.

This clone was observed a single time. CDR3 residues: CASSSGQSNTEAFF. The DNA for the CDR3 is TGTGCCAGCAGTTCTGGACAGTCGAACACTGAAGCTTTCTTT. The rearrangement uses TRBV28 and TRBJ1-1, with a tentative D call TRBD1 (6 bases). Trimming cost V 4 bases and J 1 base, with 10 bases left between them. The germline V gene encodes CDR1 MDHEN and CDR2 SYDVKM. The CDR3 is 14 residues long.

This clone was seen a handful of times. V gene TRBV27 combines with J gene TRBJ2-7; D is possibly TRBD2 (7 bases). Germline loops: CDR1 MNHEY, CDR2 SMNVEV (reference sequence). The CDR3 extends over 15 amino acids. The V and J ends lost 7 bases and 2 bases respectively, with 18 bases between them. The CDR3 bases are TGTGCCAGCACACCGAGGGGGGGCGCCACCTACGAGCAGTACTTC. Its protein is CASTPRGGATYEQYF.